This T cell receptor beta chain was sequenced for a study of a mutant IDH1 vaccine in newly diagnosed glioma. Here immunoSEQ multiplex PCR was the method, and the copy in TCRdb shows in-frame clones only, minus some. The table lists about 62,000 clones, roughly 80% of them singletons. CDR1 and CDR2 (germline): MGHRA, YSYEKL. CDR3 length equals 14 residues. V was clipped by 3 bases and J by 7 bases, with 16 bases between them. Remarks on this clone: Its target is unknown.

Time point reported: week 47, end of study. The investigators gave 300 ug of mutant IDH1 20-mer peptide in each vaccine dose, together with topical imiquimod. This chain links TRBV4-1 with TRBJ2-7; weak D call: TRBD1 (6 bases). Material: PBMCs, obtained from a glioma patient whose treatment included an IDH1 peptide vaccine. The clonotype comes from a man younger than 45 with glioma. The CDR3 reads CASSQSWGQREQYF. Here the CDR3 DNA reads TGCGCCAGCAGCCAGTCCTGGGGGCAGAGAGAGCAGTACTTC.